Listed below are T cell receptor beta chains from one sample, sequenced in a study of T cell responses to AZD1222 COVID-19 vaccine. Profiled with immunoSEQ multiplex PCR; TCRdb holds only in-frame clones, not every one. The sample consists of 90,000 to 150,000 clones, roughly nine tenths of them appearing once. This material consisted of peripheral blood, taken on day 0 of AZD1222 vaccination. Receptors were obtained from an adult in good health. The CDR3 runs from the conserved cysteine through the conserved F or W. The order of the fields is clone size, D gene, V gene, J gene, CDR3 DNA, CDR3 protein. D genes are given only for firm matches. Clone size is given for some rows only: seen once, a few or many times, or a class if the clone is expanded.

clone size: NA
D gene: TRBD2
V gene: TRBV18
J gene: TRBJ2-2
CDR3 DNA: TGTGCCAGCTCACAACTGGGACTAGCGGGCTATCAGAACACCGGGGAGCTGTTTTTT
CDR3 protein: CASSQLGLAGYQNTGELFF

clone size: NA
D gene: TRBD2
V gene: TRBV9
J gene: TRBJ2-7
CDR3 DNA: TGTGCCAGCAGCGCCGGGGGGATAAACTACGAGCAGTACTTC
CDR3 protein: CASSAGGINYEQYF

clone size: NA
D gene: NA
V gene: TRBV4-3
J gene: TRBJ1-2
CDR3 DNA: TGCGCCAGCAGCCAGGGGGTAGGTTATGGCTACACCTTC
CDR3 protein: CASSQGVGYGYTF

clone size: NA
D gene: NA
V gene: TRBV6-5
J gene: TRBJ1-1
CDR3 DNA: TGTGCCAGCAGGCCTCAGGGGTCCTTACTAGAAGCTTTCTTT
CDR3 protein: CASRPQGSLLEAFF

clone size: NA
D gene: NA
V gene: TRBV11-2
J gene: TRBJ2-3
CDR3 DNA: TGTGCCAGCAGCTTAGACTACGGCACAGATACGCAGTATTTT
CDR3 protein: CASSLDYGTDTQYF

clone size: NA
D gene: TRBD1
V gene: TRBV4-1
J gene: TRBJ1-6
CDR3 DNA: TGCGCCAGCAGCCAAGTACAGGGGGATTCACCCCTCCACTTT
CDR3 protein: CASSQVQGDSPLHF

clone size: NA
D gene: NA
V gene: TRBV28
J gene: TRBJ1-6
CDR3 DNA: TGTGCCAGCAGCTGGGAAGTTGGTAATTCACCCCTCCACTTT
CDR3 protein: CASSWEVGNSPLHF

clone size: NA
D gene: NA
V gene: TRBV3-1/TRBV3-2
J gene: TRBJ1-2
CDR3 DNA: TGTGCCAGCAGCCAAATCGGTGGGGGGACCCTCTACTATGGCTACACCTTC
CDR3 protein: CASSQIGGGTLYYGYTF

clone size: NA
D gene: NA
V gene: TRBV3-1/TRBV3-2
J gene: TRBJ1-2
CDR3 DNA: TGTGCCAGCAGCCAAGCAGGGGTCCCCATCTCTTTCTATGGCTACACCTTC
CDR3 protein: CASSQAGVPISFYGYTF

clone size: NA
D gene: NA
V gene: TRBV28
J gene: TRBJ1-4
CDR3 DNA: TGTGCCAGCAGGGACCCCGGGAGGGAAAAACTGTTTTTT
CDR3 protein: CASRDPGREKLFF

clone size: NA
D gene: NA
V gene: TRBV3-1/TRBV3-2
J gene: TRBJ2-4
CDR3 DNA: TGTGCCAGCAGCTCGGCCCGTGTGAACATTCAGTACTTC
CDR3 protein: CASSSARVNIQYF

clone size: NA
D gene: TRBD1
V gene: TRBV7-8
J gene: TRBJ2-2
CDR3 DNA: TGTGCCAGCAGCTCTACAGGGGGTATTGGCACCGGGGAGCTGTTTTTT
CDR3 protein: CASSSTGGIGTGELFF

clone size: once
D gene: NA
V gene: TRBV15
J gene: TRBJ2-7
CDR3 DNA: TGTGCCACCAGCAGGCCCCCCGGGGGTACCTACGAGCAGTACTTC
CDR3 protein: CATSRPPGGTYEQYF

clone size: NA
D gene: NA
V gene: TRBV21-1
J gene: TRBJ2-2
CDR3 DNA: TGTGCCAGCAGCAAAAGGGCAGGGGGTCACGCCGGGGAGCTGTTTTTT
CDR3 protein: CASSKRAGGHAGELFF

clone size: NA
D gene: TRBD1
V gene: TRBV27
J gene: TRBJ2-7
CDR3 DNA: TGTGCCAGCAGTTTAATTATAGGACAGGGGGCGGGAGAGCAGTACTTC
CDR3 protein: CASSLIIGQGAGEQYF

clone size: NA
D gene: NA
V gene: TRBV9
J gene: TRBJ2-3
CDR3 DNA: TGTGCCAGCACCGGGACCGCCTATAGCACAGATACGCAGTATTTT
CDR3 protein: CASTGTAYSTDTQYF

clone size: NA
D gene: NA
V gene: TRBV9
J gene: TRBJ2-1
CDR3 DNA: TGTGCCAGCAGCCCCCGCCCTGAGCGTGAGCAGTTCTTC
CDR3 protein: CASSPRPEREQFF

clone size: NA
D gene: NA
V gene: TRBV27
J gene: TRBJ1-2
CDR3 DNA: TGTGCCAGCAGTTCTTGGGTCGGGGGCGCGTTCGATGGCTACACCTTC
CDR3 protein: CASSSWVGGAFDGYTF

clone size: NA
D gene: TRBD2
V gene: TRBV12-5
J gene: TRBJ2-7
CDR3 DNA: TGTGCTAGTGGTTTGGTACCGGTACCGGGACTAGCGGGGGGAACAACCTACGAGCAGTACTTC
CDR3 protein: CASGLVPVPGLAGGTTYEQYF

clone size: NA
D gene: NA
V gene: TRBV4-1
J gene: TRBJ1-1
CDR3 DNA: TGCGCCAGCAGCCCTATCAGGGGAAGACGGTTTGAAGCTTTCTTT
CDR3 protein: CASSPIRGRRFEAFF

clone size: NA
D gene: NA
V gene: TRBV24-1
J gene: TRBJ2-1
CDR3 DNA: TGTGCCACCAGTGATTTCCGGACTGGGGGTGAGCAGTTCTTC
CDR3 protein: CATSDFRTGGEQFF

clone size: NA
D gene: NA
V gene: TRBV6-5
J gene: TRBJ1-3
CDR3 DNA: TGTGCCAGCAGTCCCACAGGGAGAGGAAACACCATATATTTT
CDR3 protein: CASSPTGRGNTIYF

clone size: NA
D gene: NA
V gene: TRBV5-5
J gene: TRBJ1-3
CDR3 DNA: TGTGCCAGCAGCTTAGAGGGACTCAAGGCAAACACCATATATTTT
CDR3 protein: CASSLEGLKANTIYF

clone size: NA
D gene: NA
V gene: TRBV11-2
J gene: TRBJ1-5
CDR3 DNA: TGTGCCAGCAGCTTAGATGTCGGGGGCAATCAGCCCCAGCATTTT
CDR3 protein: CASSLDVGGNQPQHF

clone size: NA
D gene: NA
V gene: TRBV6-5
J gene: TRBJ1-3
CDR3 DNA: TGTGCCAGCAGTTACTCGATGTCTGGAAACACCATATATTTT
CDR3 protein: CASSYSMSGNTIYF

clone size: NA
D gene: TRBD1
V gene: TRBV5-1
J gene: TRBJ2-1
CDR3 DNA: TGCGCCAGCAGCTTGCCGGGACAGCTAAGTGAGCAGTTCTTC
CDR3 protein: CASSLPGQLSEQFF

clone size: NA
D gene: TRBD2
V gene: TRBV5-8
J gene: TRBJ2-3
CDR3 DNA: TGTGCCAGCAGCTTGCTGGGGGGGTCGGCAGATACGCAGTATTTT
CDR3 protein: CASSLLGGSADTQYF

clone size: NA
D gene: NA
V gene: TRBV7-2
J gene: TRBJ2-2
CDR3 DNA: TGTGCCAGCAGCTTGAGGCGGACCGGGGAGCTGTTTTTT
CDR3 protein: CASSLRRTGELFF